This T cell receptor (beta chain) is drawn from a study of breast tumors, draining lymph nodes, adjacent tissues. Overall study findings and caveats: Findings are consistent with lymph node origin and intratumoral expansion of most tumor T cells. Luminal-like breast cancer showed significantly greater tumor-nontumor repertoire similarity than basal-like breast cancer did. Tumor TCR diversity was below lymph nodes but above nontumor tissue. That most tumor T cells come from lymph nodes remained unproven.

This clonotype was recorded at least ten times. Its antigen is unidentified. TCRdb called the multiplex PCR reads again in MiXCR, with one record for every CDR3 protein. Among 150,000 to 200,000 distinct CDR3 sequences listed, about 30% were seen once. The germline V gene encodes CDR1 KGHDR and CDR2 SFDVKD. Trimming cost V 7 bases and J 0 bases, with 0 bases left between them. The CDR3 consists of 11 residues. Axillary draining lymph nodes of breast cancer patients supplied the node samples. The rearrangement links TRBV24-1 to TRBJ2-1; D is uncertain. Source material: axillary lymph node tissue. The origin of this receptor is a female donor with breast cancer. Some clones in this sample may be carry-over from other donors' samples. The CDR3 region is CATSSYNEQFF. The CDR3 DNA reads TGTGCCACCAGCTCCTACAATGAGCAGTTCTTC.